This T cell receptor (beta chain) was documented in a study of PD-1 blockade in classical Hodgkin lymphoma. Findings and limits, study-wide: By C4D1, diversity of CD4+ TCRs had risen significantly, whereas that of CD8+ TCRs had not. Reported findings placed baseline TCR diversity lower in newly diagnosed patients (compared with healthy donors). Why repertoires differed is undefined; disease activity or prior therapy possibly contributed.

Only in-frame clones appear in the TCRdb table, and some are missing; sequencing was by immunoSEQ multiplex PCR. The table has over 10,000 clones, 88% seen once. Time point specified: cycle 4 day 1 (C4D1), after 5 to 7 weeks of nivolumab. Every patient experienced relapse after autologous stem cell transplantation, and brentuximab vedotin exposure varied. Investigators isolated CD4+ T cells from thawed PBMCs through magnetic negative selection. The CDR3 loop spans 13 amino acids. Trimming took 8 bases from V and 15 from J; bases not matched to a gene: 14. Germline V gives CDR1 MDHEN, CDR2 SYDVKM. As concerns this clone: Its antigen is as yet unknown.

This TCR was sampled from a human donor with classical Hodgkin lymphoma. This material consisted of CD4+ T cells from blood, taken before the fourth cycle of nivolumab. V and J are TRBV28 and TRBJ2-1; 9 bases are shared with TRBD1. The CDR3 loop reads CASAGTGRGKAFF. CDR3 in DNA: TGTGCCAGCGCCGGGACAGGGAGGGGCAAGGCGTTCTTC.